The 3 T cell receptor beta chains given below trace back to one sample, sequenced in a study of cytomegalovirus exposure and HLA in healthy donors. TCRdb's table, derived via immunoSEQ multiplex PCR, lists solely in-frame clones and lacks some. The sample records about 400,000 clones, more than 80% being singletons. Sequencing was performed on PBMCs. The receptor source for this set is a young woman in good health and CMV-seronegative.

The gene calls are TRBV5-1 and TRBJ2-3; 14 bases agree with TRBD2. Germline CDR1 is SGHRS and CDR2 is YFSETQ. Trimming took 4 bases from V and 1 from J; bases not matched to a gene: 2. This CDR3 comprises 16 residues. The CDR3 protein is CASSPGLAGGTDTQYF. Here the CDR3 DNA reads TGCGCCAGCAGCCCGGGACTAGCGGGAGGCACAGATACGCAGTATTTT.

The V and J genes are TRBV9 and TRBJ2-1; the match to TRBD1 covers 7 bases. The CDR3 runs to 15 residues. The germline V gene has CDR1 SGDLS and CDR2 YYNGEE. The V and J ends lost 4 bases and 3 bases, in that order; junction bases with no gene match: 7. The CDR3 DNA follows: TGTGCCAGCAGCCCCACGGGGACAGTCTACAATGAGCAGTTCTTC. It codes for CASSPTGTVYNEQFF.

The chain carries TRBV30 and TRBJ1-2, with unresolved D. V gave up 3 bases and J gave up 0 bases, with 11 bases separating them. The CDR3 runs 14 residues. From germline, CDR1 is GTSNPN and CDR2 SVGIG (reference sequence). CDR3 sequence (DNA): TGTGCCTGGAGCCCCCTAGGCCCTAACTATGGCTACACCTTC. Amino acids: CAWSPLGPNYGYTF.